The clone carrying this T cell receptor (beta chain) was seen repeatedly, ten times or more. The data belong to a study of neurological immune-mediated disorders. TCRdb recomputed calls from the 5' RACE reads with MiXCR, one row per CDR3 protein. Of roughly 65,000 distinct CDR3 sequences in the sample, approximately 4.1% are singletons; the top ten hold roughly 2.6%. The receptor was isolated from a man aged 50-59 years with multiple sclerosis. The sequenced material came from PBMCs.

CDR3 in amino acids: CASSALLPNTEAFF. The CDR3 DNA follows: TGTGCCAGCAGCGCTCTCCTTCCAAACACTGAAGCTTTCTTT. This rearrangement joins TRBV7-8 to TRBJ1-1; D gene uncertain. Germline CDR1 is SGHVS and CDR2 is FQNEAQ. This CDR3 comprises 14 residues. V shed 5 bases and J shed 2 bases, with 12 bases lying between them.